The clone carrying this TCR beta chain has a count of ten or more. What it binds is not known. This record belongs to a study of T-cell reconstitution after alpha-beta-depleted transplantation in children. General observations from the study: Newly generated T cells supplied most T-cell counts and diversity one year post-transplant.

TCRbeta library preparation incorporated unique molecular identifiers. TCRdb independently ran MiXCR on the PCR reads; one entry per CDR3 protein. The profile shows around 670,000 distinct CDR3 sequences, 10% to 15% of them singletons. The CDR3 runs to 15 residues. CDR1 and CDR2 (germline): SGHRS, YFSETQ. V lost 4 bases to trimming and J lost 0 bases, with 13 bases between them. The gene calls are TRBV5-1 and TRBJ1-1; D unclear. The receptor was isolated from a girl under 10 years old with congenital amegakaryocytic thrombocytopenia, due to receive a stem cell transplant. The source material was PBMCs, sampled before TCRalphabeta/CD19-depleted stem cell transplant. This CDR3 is CASSDRMGLNTEAFF. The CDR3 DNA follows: TGCGCCAGCAGCGACCGGATGGGTCTGAACACTGAAGCTTTCTTT.